Below, 19 T cell receptor beta chains from the same sample are listed, as sequenced in a study of blood T cell repertoires in COVID-19. The repertoire was sequenced with immunoSEQ multiplex PCR; TCRdb's copy has only in-frame clones and lacks some. The data show roughly 230,000 clones, roughly 89% seen once. What was sequenced was peripheral blood. These receptors originate from a woman aged 55-69 years with COVID-19, enrolled during active disease.

The V call is TRBV7-9, the J call TRBJ1-6; 10 bases line up with TRBD1. The CDR3 sequence is 12 residues long. J gave up 9 bases and V 11 bases, and 4 bases lay outside the gene matches. Germline-derived CDR1 and CDR2 are SEHNR and FQNEAQ (reference sequence). CDR3 protein: CAGRTGGSPLHF. CDR3 sequence (DNA): TGTGCCGGACGGACAGGGGGTTCACCCCTCCACTTT.

This chain uses TRBV19 with TRBJ2-1; 10 bases are shared with TRBD2. The CDR3 totals 14 residues. The J segment lost 3 bases and the V segment lost 7 bases, leaving 3 bases of the junction unmatched. CDR1 is LNHDA, CDR2 SQIVND, per germline (reference sequence). CDR3 sequence (DNA): TGTGCCAGTACACCTAGCGGGAGCTACAATGAGCAGTTCTTC. It specifies CASTPSGSYNEQFF.

The chain uses TRBV5-1 and TRBJ1-6; 7 bases map to TRBD1. J was trimmed by 7 bases and V by 3 bases; bases with no gene match: 10. The length of the CDR3 is 16 residues. Per germline, CDR1 SGHRS and CDR2 YFSETQ. The CDR3 nucleotides are TGCGCCAGCAGCTCCATACGGGCAGGGGGAAATTCACCCCTCCACTTT. This translates into CASSSIRAGGNSPLHF.

This clone has just one count. The rearrangement joins TRBV5-4 to TRBJ1-4; the match to TRBD1 covers 7 bases. This CDR3 region has 15 residues. V was pared by 0 bases and J by 4 bases, with 3 bases of the junction left unmatched. CDR1 is SGHNT and CDR2 is YYREEE in the germline V gene (reference sequence). CDR3 sequence (DNA): TGTGCCAGCAGCTTGGGACAGGGCGTTAATGAAAAACTGTTTTTT. The encoded protein is CASSLGQGVNEKLFF.

The V call is TRBV5-4, the J call TRBJ2-2; D call uncertain. With 0 bases removed from V and 6 bases from J, the gap between germline ends came to 6 bases. The length of the CDR3 is 13 residues. Germline V gene data show CDR1 as SGHNT and CDR2 as YYREEE (reference sequence). The CDR3 DNA is TGTGCCAGCAGCTTGGCGGCGGCCGGGGAGCTGTTTTTT. Encoded protein: CASSLAAAGELFF.

CDR3 residues: CASSLEAQGANGYTF. In nucleotides, the CDR3 is TGTGCCAGCAGCTTAGAGGCACAGGGGGCGAATGGCTACACCTTC. This rearrangement joins TRBV7-3 to TRBJ1-2; TRBD1 aligns across 9 bases. CDR1 and CDR2 from the germline V gene are SGHTA and FQGTGA. This CDR3 has 15 residues. Trimming cost V 2 bases and J 6 bases; bases outside gene matches: 7.

This clone was observed a single time. V is TRBV20-1 and J is TRBJ2-3, with TRBD2 matching over 7 bases. V was pared by 3 bases and J by 2 bases, with 11 bases of the junction left unmatched. The germline V gene encodes CDR1 DFQATT and CDR2 SNEGSKA (reference sequence). This CDR3 contains 16 residues. CDR3: CSASLVLALATDTQYF. The CDR3 DNA reads as TGCAGTGCTAGTTTGGTACTAGCGTTAGCCACAGATACGCAGTATTTT.

This clone was counted once. The chain uses TRBV27 and TRBJ1-5, with 9 bases lining up with TRBD1. With 4 bases clipped from V and 5 bases from J, the junction kept 3 bases outside the gene matches. The CDR3 loop spans 14 amino acids. Germline V gives CDR1 MNHEY, CDR2 SMNVEV (reference sequence). The CDR3: CASSSRDRDQPQHF. CDR3 coding DNA: TGTGCCAGCAGTTCCCGGGACAGGGATCAGCCCCAGCATTTT.

The chain couples TRBV7-2 to TRBJ1-5; D call uncertain. CDR1 and CDR2 (germline): SGHTA, FQGNSA. The CDR3 is made up of 12 amino acids. Between the trimmed V and J ends, which lost 5 bases and 7 bases, there was a span of 9 bases. For the CDR3, the DNA is TGTGCCAGCAGCGCCAACCAGCAGCCCCAGCATTTT. Residues: CASSANQQPQHF.

The V and J genes are TRBV20-1 and TRBJ2-7; the D is unclear. The CDR3 has 11 amino acids. Trimming removed 4 bases at V and 3 bases at J, with 7 bases between. Germline CDR1 and CDR2: DFQATT and SNEGSKA (reference sequence). The CDR3 DNA is TGCAGTGCTAAGAGGAGCTACGAGCAGTACTTC. Translation gives CSAKRSYEQYF.

The CDR3 spells CASSLETGSTDTQYF. DNA for the CDR3: TGCGCCAGCAGCTTGGAGACAGGGAGCACAGATACGCAGTATTTT. The chain couples TRBV5-1 to TRBJ2-3; TRBD1 agrees at 7 bases. V shed 0 bases and J 0 bases; nucleotides not matched to a gene: 1. This CDR3 is 15 amino acids long. The V gene's germline CDR1 is SGHRS and CDR2 YFSETQ.

V gene TRBV6-4 combines with J gene TRBJ1-2, with D uncertain. Trimming removed 5 bases at V and 0 bases at J, with 7 bases between. The CDR3 contains 13 residues. The V gene's germline CDR1 is MRHNA and CDR2 SNTAGT. The DNA of the CDR3 is TGTGCCAGCAGTCCGGAGACTAACTATGGCTACACCTTC. It encodes CASSPETNYGYTF.

The chain links TRBV19 to TRBJ1-2, with a weak D call TRBD1 (5 bases). Trimming took 3 bases from V and 8 from J, leaving 10 bases between them. There are 12 residues in the CDR3. Germline V gene lookup returns CDR1 LNHDA and CDR2 SQIVND (reference sequence). CDR3 in amino acids: CASSIPGLGYTF. For the CDR3, the DNA is TGTGCCAGTAGTATCCCAGGGTTGGGCTACACCTTC.

The DNA for the CDR3 is TGTGCCAGCAGCTTGGGGGCGAACTATGGCTACACCTTC. This translates into CASSLGANYGYTF. The V and J genes are TRBV11-2 and TRBJ1-2; a possible D gene is TRBD1 (6 bases). CDR1 and CDR2 from the germline V gene are SGHAT and FQNNGV. The CDR3 is 13 amino acids. V lost 3 bases and J 2 bases, leaving 7 bases between the germline ends.

This rearrangement joins TRBV2 to TRBJ1-4, with D maybe TRBD1 (6 bases). Germline V CDR1 and CDR2: SNHLY, FYNNEI. The CDR3 length is 13 residues. The V end was cut by 8 bases, the J end by 8 bases, with 15 bases between. CDR3 residues: CASGRGTREKLFF. The CDR3 DNA reads as TGTGCCAGCGGGCGAGGGACAAGGGAAAAACTGTTTTTT.

The chain carries TRBV12-3 or TRBV12-4 and TRBJ2-7, with 9 bases aligning to TRBD1. The V gene end was trimmed by 7 bases and the J gene end by 6 bases; junction bases not matched to a gene: 7. The CDR3 sequence is 13 residues long. CDR3 loop: CASISETGGEQYF. CDR3 DNA: TGTGCCAGCATTTCCGAGACAGGGGGCGAGCAGTACTTC.

This clone has a single count. The genes are TRBV28 and TRBJ1-2, with D perhaps TRBD1 (5 bases). Trimming took off 5 bases at V and 4 bases at J, with 14 bases between the two ends. The CDR3 is made up of 14 amino acids. Germline lookup yields CDR1 MDHEN and CDR2 SYDVKM. This chain's CDR3 is CASSLPRAPYGYTF. As DNA, the CDR3 is TGTGCCAGCAGTCTCCCCAGGGCCCCCTATGGCTACACCTTC.

The chain links TRBV5-1 to TRBJ1-2, with TRBD1 as a possible D gene (5 bases). V was trimmed by 0 bases and J by 8 bases, leaving 20 bases between them. Germline assignment: CDR1 SGHRS and CDR2 YFSETQ. The length of the CDR3 is 16 residues. CDR3 region: CASSLVQRGESQGYTF. CDR3 sequence (DNA): TGCGCCAGCAGCTTGGTTCAGCGGGGGGAATCTCAGGGCTACACCTTC.

The chain joins TRBV15 to TRBJ2-7, with unresolved D. Germline CDR1 reads LNHNV; CDR2 reads YYDKDF (reference sequence). V shed 0 bases and J shed 7 bases, with 19 bases lying between them. The CDR3 contains 16 residues. The CDR3 here is CATSRDVAVPYEEQYF. CDR3 bases: TGTGCCACCAGCAGAGATGTCGCGGTACCCTACGAAGAGCAGTACTTC.